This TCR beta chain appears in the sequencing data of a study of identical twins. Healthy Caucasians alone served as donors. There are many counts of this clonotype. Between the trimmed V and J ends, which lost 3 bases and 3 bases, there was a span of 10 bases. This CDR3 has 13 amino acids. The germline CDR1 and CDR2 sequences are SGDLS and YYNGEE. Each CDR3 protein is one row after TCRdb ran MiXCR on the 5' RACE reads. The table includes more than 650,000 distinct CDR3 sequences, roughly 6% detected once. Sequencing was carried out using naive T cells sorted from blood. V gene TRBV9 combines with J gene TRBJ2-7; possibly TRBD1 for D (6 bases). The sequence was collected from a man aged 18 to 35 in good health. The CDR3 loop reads CASSDGRGYEQYF. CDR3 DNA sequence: TGTGCCAGCAGCGACGGCAGGGGCTACGAGCAGTACTTC.